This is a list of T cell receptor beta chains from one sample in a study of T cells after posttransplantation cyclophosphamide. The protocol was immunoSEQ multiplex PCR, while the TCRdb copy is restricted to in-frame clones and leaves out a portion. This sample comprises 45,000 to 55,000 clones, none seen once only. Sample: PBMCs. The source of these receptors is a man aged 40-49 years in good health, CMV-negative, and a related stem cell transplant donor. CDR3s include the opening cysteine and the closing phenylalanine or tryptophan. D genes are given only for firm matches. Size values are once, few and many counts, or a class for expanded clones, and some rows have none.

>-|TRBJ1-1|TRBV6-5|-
TGTGCCAGCAGTCCGCGGACTGAAGCTTTCTTT
CASSPRTEAFF
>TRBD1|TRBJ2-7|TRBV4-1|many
TGCGCCAGCAGCCAAGTTATCTCCAGGACAGGGAAGACCTACGAGCAGTACTTC
CASSQVISRTGKTYEQYF
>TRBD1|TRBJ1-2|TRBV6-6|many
TGTGCCAGCAGTTTTCTCAGGGGGGAATACACCTTC
CASSFLRGEYTF
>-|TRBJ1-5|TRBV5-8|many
TGTGCCAGCAGCTTCTACGGGAATCAGCCCCAGCATTTT
CASSFYGNQPQHF
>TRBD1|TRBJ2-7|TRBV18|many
TGTGCCAGCGTAGACAGGGAAAGGTCCTACGAGCAGTACTTC
CASVDRERSYEQYF
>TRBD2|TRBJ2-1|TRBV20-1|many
TGCAGTGCGTACAGCGGGAGGAAGTTCTTC
CSAYSGRKFF
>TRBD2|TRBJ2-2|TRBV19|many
TGTGCCAGCAGACTAGCGGGGACCGGGGAGCTGTTTTTT
CASRLAGTGELFF
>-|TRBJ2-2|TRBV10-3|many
TGTGCGATCAGGTCCGGGGACACCGGGGAGCTGTTTTTT
CAIRSGDTGELFF
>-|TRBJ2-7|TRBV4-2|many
TGTGCCAGCAGCCAAGTAAGGTCCCCCCTAGGCTCCTACGAGCAGTACTTC
CASSQVRSPLGSYEQYF
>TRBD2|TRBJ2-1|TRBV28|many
TGTGCCAGCCGAACTAGCGGGAGAGCCAATGAGCAGTTCTTC
CASRTSGRANEQFF
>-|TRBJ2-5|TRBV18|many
TGTGCCAGCTCACCAGGGGCCGGAGAGACCCAGTACTTC
CASSPGAGETQYF
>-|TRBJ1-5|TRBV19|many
TGTGCCAGTAGTACCAGTTTTAATCAGCCCCAGCATTTT
CASSTSFNQPQHF
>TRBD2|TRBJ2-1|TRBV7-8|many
TGTGCCAGCAACCAGCGGGAGGGCTACAATGAGCAGTTCTTC
CASNQREGYNEQFF
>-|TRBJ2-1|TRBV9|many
TGTGCCAGCAGCGTAGATGGACACCTATCCTCCTACAATGAGCAGTTCTTC
CASSVDGHLSSYNEQFF
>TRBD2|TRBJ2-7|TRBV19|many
TGTGCCAGTAGTACTCGGACTAGCGGTAGCTCCTACGAGCAGTACTTC
CASSTRTSGSSYEQYF
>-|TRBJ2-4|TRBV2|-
TGTGCCAGCAGGCTCTCGGGAGTAACAAACATTCAGTACTTC
CASRLSGVTNIQYF
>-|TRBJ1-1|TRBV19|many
TGTGCCAGTAGTATAGGAGAGGGTTTGGCCGCTGAAGCTTTCTTT
CASSIGEGLAAEAFF
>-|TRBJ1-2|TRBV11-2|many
TGTGCCAGCAGCCCTAGACACTTGACGAGGGACTATGGCTACACCTTC
CASSPRHLTRDYGYTF
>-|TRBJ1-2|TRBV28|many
TGTGCCAGCAGTTCACATCCACTAAACTATGGCTACACCTTC
CASSSHPLNYGYTF
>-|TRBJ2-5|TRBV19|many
TGTGCCAGTAGTATCAGGGGTGAGAGGGAGACCCAGTACTTC
CASSIRGERETQYF
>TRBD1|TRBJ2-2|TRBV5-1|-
TGCGCCAGCAGCCCGGACAGGTTTAACACCGGGGAGCTGCTTTTT
CASSPDRFNTGELLF
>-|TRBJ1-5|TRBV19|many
TGTGCCAGTAGTATTGTTGCCCGGGACAATCAGCCCCAGCATTTT
CASSIVARDNQPQHF
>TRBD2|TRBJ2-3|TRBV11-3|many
TGTGCCAGCAGCTCCAGCGGGAGGAGCACAGATACGCAGTATTTT
CASSSSGRSTDTQYF
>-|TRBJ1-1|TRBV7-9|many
TGTGCCAGCAGGGGCATGAACACTGAAGCTTTCTTT
CASRGMNTEAFF
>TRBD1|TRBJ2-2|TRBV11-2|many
TGTGCCAGCAGCTCAGTTTGGGGACAGGGGGCAACCGGGGAGCTGTTTTTT
CASSSVWGQGATGELFF
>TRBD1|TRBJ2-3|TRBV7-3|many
TGTGCCAGCAGTCTCTATCCAGGGGGAACAGATACGCAGTATTTT
CASSLYPGGTDTQYF